Following are 29 T cell receptor beta chains from one sample sequenced in a study of T cells in Graves' hyperthyroidism and ophthalmopathy (dated 2019 in TCRdb). Library preparation used multiplex PCR. TCRdb records Illumina HiSeq 2000 as the sequencer. TCR beta CDR3 regions were amplified from RNA transcripts. For the first round of RT-PCR on the TCR CDR3, the HTBI primer set was used together with the Qiagen OneStep RT-PCR kit. Starting from the raw public reads, TCRdb applied fastp trimming at Q25, assembled clones with MiXCR and retained in-frame beta chains. Each entry merges the rows of one CDR3 protein and shows their most common DNA and genes. This sample has hundreds of thousands of distinct CDR3 sequences in its table, and more than 14% of those were observed once. 12% of the sample is taken by the ten largest. The sample was blood. These receptors were taken from a woman in her fifties or sixties with Graves' ophthalmopathy.

The rearrangement links TRBV27 to TRBJ1-6; 8 bases align to TRBD1. V lost 3 bases, J lost 7 bases, and 5 bases stayed unmatched. The germline V gene has CDR1 MNHEY and CDR2 SMNVEV (reference sequence). The CDR3 has 15 residues. CDR3 nucleotide sequence: TGTGCCAGCAGTTTCTGGACAGGGACCAATTCACCCCTCCACTTT. This encodes CASSFWTGTNSPLHF.

There are a few counts of this clonotype. The V and J genes are TRBV20-1 and TRBJ2-7; D may match TRBD1 or TRBD2 (5 bases each). Germline V gene data show CDR1 as DFQATT and CDR2 as SNEGSKA (reference sequence). The CDR3 loop spans 13 amino acids. The V gene lost 5 bases and the J gene lost 7 bases, with 18 bases spanning the gap. CDR3 residues: CSARTYGAREQYF. In DNA, the CDR3 is TGCAGTGCTCGCACGTACGGGGCCCGAGAGCAGTACTTC.

About this clonotype itself: This could be a read error, since a much larger clone is one nucleotide away. The chain has TRBV2 and TRBJ2-1; 7 bases are a match to TRBD2. Germline V lookup: CDR1 SNHLY, CDR2 FYNNEI. This CDR3 is built from 16 residues. V dropped 6 bases and J dropped 7; count of bases not matched to a gene: 15. CDR3 loop: CASRTGTNGNLNEQFF. DNA for the CDR3: TGTGCCAGCAGGACCGGGACTAACGGGAATTTGAATGAGCAGTTCTTC.

V is TRBV28 and J is TRBJ2-2, with D possibly TRBD1 on 6 matching bases. CDR1 is MDHEN and CDR2 is SYDVKM in the germline V gene. The CDR3 extends over 15 amino acids. V shed 2 bases and J shed 5 bases, with 12 bases lying between them. CDR3 loop: CASSLLGARTGELFF. DNA for the CDR3: TGTGCCAGCAGTTTACTGGGGGCCCGAACCGGGGAGCTGTTTTTT.

This chain uses TRBV6-1 with TRBJ2-2; D gene unclear. Trimming took 5 bases from V and 3 from J, leaving 19 bases between them. This CDR3 contains 17 residues. CDR1 and CDR2 from the germline V gene are MNHNS and SASEGT. The DNA of the CDR3 is TGTGCCAGCAGTTATGCCCTATCACTCGCACACACCGGGGAGCTGTTTTTT. Its translation: CASSYALSLAHTGELFF.

The chain uses TRBV6-1 and TRBJ2-1, with TRBD1 identical over 8 bases. Germline lookup yields CDR1 MNHNS and CDR2 SASEGT. V lost 6 bases, J lost 6 bases, and 10 bases stayed unmatched. This CDR3 is 15 amino acids long. The DNA of the CDR3 is TGTGCCAGCAGCCGACCGGGACAGGCCGCCAATGAGCAGTTCTTC. As protein: CASSRPGQAANEQFF.

This clonotype occurred many times. The chain joins TRBV30 to TRBJ2-5; no firm D call. Germline CDR1 and CDR2: GTSNPN and SVGIG (reference sequence). This CDR3 region has 12 residues. V lost 6 bases and J 1 base, leaving 9 bases between the germline ends. The CDR3, as DNA: TGTGCCTGTAAGACTGCCCAAGAGACCCAGTACTTC. Its protein product is CACKTAQETQYF. The variable domain in full, completed from reference TRBV30 and TRBJ2-5, reads SQTIHQWPATLVQPVGSPLSLECTVEGTSNPNLYWYRQAAGRGLQLLFYSVGIGQISSEVPQNLSASRPQDRQFILSSKKLLLSDSGFYLCACKTAQETQYFGPGTRLLVL.

This rearrangement joins TRBV10-3 to TRBJ2-1; D uncertain. The V end was cut by 6 bases, the J end by 8 bases, with 8 bases between. CDR1 ENHRY and CDR2 SYGVKD come from the germline V gene. CDR3 length: 11 residues. CDR3 amino acids: CAIREQDEQFF. DNA for the CDR3: TGTGCCATCAGGGAACAAGATGAGCAGTTCTTC.

Only a few counts were recorded for this clonotype. This may come from a read error, since a much larger clone is one base off. This chain joins TRBV6-1 and TRBJ2-7, with D tentatively TRBD2 (6 bases). The CDR3 loop spans 17 amino acids. Germline V CDR1 and CDR2: MNHNS, SASEGT. The DNA for the CDR3 is TGTGCCGGCAGTCGAAACCCCCCTCCCGGGAGTAATGGCGAGCAGTACTTC. Protein product: CAGSRNPPPGSNGEQYF.

The sample holds many counts of this clonotype. As DNA, the CDR3 is TGTGCCAGCAGGGCTAGCGGGGCCTACGAGCAGTACTTC. It codes for CASRASGAYEQYF. V gene TRBV12-3 or TRBV12-4 combines with J gene TRBJ2-7; 9 bases match TRBD2. The CDR3 is made up of 13 amino acids. Trimming took 6 bases from V and 2 from J; bases not matched to a gene: 2.

With regard to this clonotype: Just one base apart from a much larger clone, this may be a read error. The V call is TRBV6-2 or TRBV6-3, the J call TRBJ2-7; D ambiguous. Germline lookup yields CDR1 MNHEY and CDR2 SVGEGT. V lost 7 bases and J lost 7, with 23 bases in between. CDR3 length equals 15 residues. Here the CDR3 DNA reads TGTGCCAGCACCCAGTCAAGCCTTGGGGTAATGGAGCAGTACTTC. Its translation: CASTQSSLGVMEQYF.

This chain connects TRBV7-6 to TRBJ1-4; D call uncertain. The CDR3 totals 16 residues. Germline CDR1 SGHVS, CDR2 FNYEAQ. V was pared by 5 bases and J by 5 bases, with 18 bases between. DNA of the CDR3: TGTGCCAGCAGCATTGGTGTGCAGTCTTCCAATGAAAAACTGTTTTTT. This codes for CASSIGVQSSNEKLFF.

J is TRBJ1-1 and V is TRBV19; D is undetermined. The CDR3 covers 14 residues. From germline, CDR1 is LNHDA and CDR2 SQIVND (reference sequence). V lost 4 bases and J 2 bases, leaving 11 bases between the germline ends. CDR3 sequence reads: CASSNGLLNTEAFF. CDR3 DNA: TGTGCCAGTAGTAATGGCCTTTTAAACACTGAAGCTTTCTTT.

The J gene is TRBJ2-5, the V gene TRBV19, with 7 bases fitting TRBD1. After removal of 5 bases from V and 2 bases from J, the junction contained 5 bases not matched to a gene. This CDR3 is 14 amino acids long. The germline gives CDR1 LNHDA, CDR2 SQIVND (reference sequence). For the CDR3, the DNA is TGTGCCAGTAGTCTGACAGGGTGGCAAGAGACCCAGTACTTC. Protein sequence: CASSLTGWQETQYF. Drawing the rest from reference TRBV19 and TRBJ2-5, the complete variable domain is DGGITQSPKYLFRKEGQNVTLSCEQNLNHDAMYWYRQDPGQGLRLIYYSQIVNDFQKGDIAEGYSVSREKKESFPLTVTSAQKNPTAFYLCASSLTGWQETQYFGPGTRLLVL.

This sequence joins TRBV6-6 and TRBJ2-1; D tentatively reads TRBD1 or TRBD2 (5 bases each). With 2 bases removed from V and 5 bases from J, the gap between germline ends came to 10 bases. This CDR3 comprises 14 residues. CDR1 and CDR2 from the germline V gene are MNHNY and SVGAGI (reference sequence). This CDR3 reads CASSYRGRNNEQFF. CDR3 nucleotides: TGTGCCAGCAGTTACAGGGGACGAAACAATGAGCAGTTCTTC.

This clonotype was picked up a small number of times. J is TRBJ1-4 and V is TRBV6-9, with TRBD1 matching 9 bases. Germline loops: CDR1 MNHGY, CDR2 SVAAGI. The CDR3 runs to 15 residues. V shed 1 base, J shed 7 bases, and the junction held 4 bases outside the gene matches. For the CDR3, the DNA is TGTGCCAGCAGTTATTGGGGGACAGGGAGTGAAAAACTGTTTTTT. Translated: CASSYWGTGSEKLFF.

This clonotype was detected many times. The chain employs TRBV7-3 and TRBJ2-3, with D perhaps TRBD2 (6 bases). V lost 4 bases to trimming and J lost 1 base, with 15 bases between them. This CDR3 contains 16 residues. In germline, CDR1 is SGHTA, CDR2 FQGTGA. CDR3 nucleotides: TGTGCCAGCAGCTCCAAACTAGCTTCCGGCACAGATACGCAGTATTTT. This translates into CASSSKLASGTDTQYF.

This clonotype was seen more than once but under ten times. The chain links TRBV4-2 to TRBJ1-2, with 11 bases matching TRBD1. The CDR3 has 15 amino acids. The junction had 3 bases not matched to a gene; V was cut back by 4 bases and J by 2 bases. CDR1 and CDR2 (germline): LGHNA, YNFKEQ. The CDR3 bases are TGTGCCAGCAGCCGGGACAGGGGGATGAACTATGGCTACACCTTC. Translated, it gives CASSRDRGMNYGYTF.

This clonotype was found a few times. The chain links TRBV5-6 to TRBJ2-2; 9 bases align to TRBD1. V was pared by 2 bases and J by 4 bases, with 6 bases of the junction left unmatched. This CDR3 comprises 16 residues. Germline CDR1 is SGHDT and CDR2 is YYEEEE. As DNA, the CDR3 is TGTGCCAGCAGCTTATTCGGGACAGGGTTCACCGGGGAGCTGTTTTTT. This translates into CASSLFGTGFTGELFF.

This clonotype was recorded at least ten times. The rearrangement joins TRBV5-1 to TRBJ2-1, with 9 positions matching TRBD2. The CDR3 loop spans 17 amino acids. V shed 2 bases and J 2 bases; nucleotides not matched to a gene: 8. CDR1 and CDR2 from the germline V gene are SGHRS and YFSETQ. CDR3 nucleotide sequence: TGCGCCAGCAGCTTAGCGGGAGGCCTCCTAACCTACAATGAGCAGTTCTTC. It codes for CASSLAGGLLTYNEQFF.

A remark on this clonotype: This may be a read error: a much more frequent sequence differs by one nucleotide. This sequence joins TRBV27 and TRBJ1-5; possible D gene TRBD1, 5 bases. This CDR3 comprises 16 residues. Germline lookup yields CDR1 MNHEY and CDR2 SMNVEV (reference sequence). The CDR3 region has the DNA TGTGCCTGCAGTCCAAAACAGGTGAATAGCAATCAGCCCCAGCATTTT. Its translation: CACSPKQVNSNQPQHF.

This clonotype was counted at least ten times. The chain couples TRBV20-1 to TRBJ2-5, with TRBD2 matching over 11 bases. Trimming cost V 1 base and J 5 bases; bases outside gene matches: 0. Germline loops: CDR1 DFQATT, CDR2 SNEGSKA (reference sequence). The CDR3 loop spans 13 amino acids. CDR3 nucleotide sequence: TGCAGTGCTAGAGCTAGCGGGGGGGAGACCCAGTACTTC. Amino acids: CSARASGGETQYF.

This clonotype was recorded at least ten times. The chain recombines TRBV30 with TRBJ1-1; no clear D. Germline V gives CDR1 GTSNPN, CDR2 SVGIG (reference sequence). V dropped 3 bases and J dropped 2 bases, with 4 bases sitting between them. The CDR3 is 11 residues long. The chain's CDR3 is CAWSLNTEAFF. The CDR3 coding sequence is TGTGCCTGGAGCCTTAACACTGAAGCTTTCTTT.

The sample holds many counts of this clonotype. This chain connects TRBV6-1 to TRBJ2-2, with TRBD2 matching 8 bases. Trimming removed 8 bases from V and 6 bases from J; junction bases left unmatched: 8. The CDR3 is 14 amino acids. The germline V gene encodes CDR1 MNHNS and CDR2 SASEGT. This CDR3 is CASGSSGRAGELFF. In DNA, the CDR3 is TGTGCCAGCGGATCCAGCGGGAGAGCCGGGGAGCTGTTTTTT.

This clonotype occurred a few times. This chain links TRBV28 with TRBJ1-4; perhaps TRBD1 as D (6 bases). Trimming cost V 5 bases and J 4 bases, with 20 bases left between them. The germline V gene has CDR1 MDHEN and CDR2 SYDVKM. This CDR3 is built from 17 residues. The CDR3 coding sequence is TGTGCCAGCAGTCCCCACCAGGGGCCCCTCTTTAATGAAAAACTGTTTTTT. Residues: CASSPHQGPLFNEKLFF.

There are many counts of this clonotype. The chain is built from TRBV12-3 or TRBV12-4 and TRBJ2-7, with 9 bases that match TRBD2. Losses at the gene ends were 6 bases for V and 4 bases for J; bases not matched to a gene: 7. This CDR3 region has 14 residues. CDR3 loop: CASRAASGTYEQYF. Here the CDR3 DNA reads TGTGCCAGCAGAGCGGCTAGCGGGACGTACGAGCAGTACTTC.

This clonotype was counted many times. The V call is TRBV29-1, the J call TRBJ1-1; D remains ambiguous. Germline lookup yields CDR1 SQVTM and CDR2 ANQGSEA. V shed 6 bases and J shed 0 bases, with 5 bases lying between them. This CDR3 region has 11 residues. The CDR3 DNA sequence: TGCAGCGTCTCAATGAACACTGAAGCTTTCTTT. Protein: CSVSMNTEAFF.

This clonotype occurred a few times. The chain couples TRBV4-2 to TRBJ1-4; no firm D call. Per the germline V gene, CDR1 is LGHNA and CDR2 is YNFKEQ. This CDR3 spans 16 amino acids. Deletions cut 9 bases from V and 3 bases from J, with 20 bases between. The CDR3 loop reads CASNTQLRNANEKLFF. As DNA, the CDR3 is TGTGCCAGTAACACCCAGCTCAGGAACGCTAATGAAAAACTGTTTTTT.

V is TRBV14 and J is TRBJ2-2, with D maybe TRBD1 (5 bases). V dropped 3 bases and J dropped 4 bases, with 12 bases sitting between them. This CDR3 region has 15 residues. From germline, CDR1 is SGHDN and CDR2 FVKESK. The CDR3 here is CASSHTDSLTGELFF. In DNA, the CDR3 is TGTGCCAGCAGCCATACCGACAGTCTCACCGGGGAGCTGTTTTTT.